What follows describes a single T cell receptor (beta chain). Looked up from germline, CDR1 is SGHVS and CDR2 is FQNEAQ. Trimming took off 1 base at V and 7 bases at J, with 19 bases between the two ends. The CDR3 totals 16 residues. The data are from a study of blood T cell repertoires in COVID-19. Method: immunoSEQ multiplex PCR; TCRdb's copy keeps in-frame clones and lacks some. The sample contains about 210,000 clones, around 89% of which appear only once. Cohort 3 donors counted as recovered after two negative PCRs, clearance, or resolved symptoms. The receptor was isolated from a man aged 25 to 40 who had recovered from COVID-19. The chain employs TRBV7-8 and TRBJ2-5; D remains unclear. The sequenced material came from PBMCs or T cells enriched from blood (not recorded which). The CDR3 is CASSLVDSGQRGTQYF. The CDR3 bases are TGTGCCAGCAGCTTAGTAGACTCTGGTCAAAGAGGGACCCAGTACTTC.